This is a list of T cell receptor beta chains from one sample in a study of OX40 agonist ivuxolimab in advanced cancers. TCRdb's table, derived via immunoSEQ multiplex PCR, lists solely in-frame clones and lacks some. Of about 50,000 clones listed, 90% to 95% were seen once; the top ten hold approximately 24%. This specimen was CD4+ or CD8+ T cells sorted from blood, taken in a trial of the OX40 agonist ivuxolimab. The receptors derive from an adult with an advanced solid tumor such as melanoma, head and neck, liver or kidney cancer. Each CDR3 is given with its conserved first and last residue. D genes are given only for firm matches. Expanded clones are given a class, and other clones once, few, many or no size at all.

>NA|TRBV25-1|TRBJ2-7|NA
CASSELGSTGYSYEQYF
TGTGCCAGCAGTGAACTGGGTAGTACAGGGTATTCCTACGAGCAGTACTTC
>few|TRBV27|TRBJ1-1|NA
CASSLGQNTEAFF
TGTGCCAGCAGTTTAGGGCAGAACACTGAAGCTTTCTTT
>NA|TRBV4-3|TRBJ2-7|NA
CASSQVRSVSYEQYF
TGCGCCAGCAGCCAAGTTCGTAGCGTCTCCTACGAGCAGTACTTC
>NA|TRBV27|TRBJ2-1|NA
CASSLSSSLYNEQFF
TGTGCCAGCAGTTTATCAAGTTCTCTATACAATGAGCAGTTCTTC
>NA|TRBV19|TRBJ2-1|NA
CASSVLGSYNEQFF
TGTGCCAGTAGTGTGCTAGGCTCCTACAATGAGCAGTTCTTC
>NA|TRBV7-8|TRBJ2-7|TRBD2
CASSLRLTSGSSYEQYF
TGTGCCAGCAGCTTACGCCTCACTAGCGGGAGCTCCTACGAGCAGTACTTC
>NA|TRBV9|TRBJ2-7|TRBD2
CASSASGDYEQYF
TGTGCCAGCAGCGCTAGCGGGGACTACGAGCAGTACTTC
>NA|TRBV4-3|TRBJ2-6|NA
CASSQNGAGANVLTF
TGCGCCAGCAGCCAGAATGGGGCTGGGGCCAACGTCCTGACTTTC
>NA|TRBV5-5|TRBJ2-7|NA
CASSPRPGSSSYEQYF
TGTGCCAGCAGCCCACGCCCAGGGTCAAGCTCCTACGAGCAGTACTTC
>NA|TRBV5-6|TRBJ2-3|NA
CASSWGGYSPDTQYF
TGTGCCAGCAGCTGGGGGGGCTACTCTCCAGATACGCAGTATTTT
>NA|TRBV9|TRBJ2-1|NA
CASSVDESNEQFF
TGTGCCAGCAGCGTAGATGAAAGCAATGAGCAGTTCTTC
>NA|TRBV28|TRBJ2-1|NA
CASSDLPGEQFF
TGTGCCAGCAGTGACCTACCGGGTGAGCAGTTCTTC
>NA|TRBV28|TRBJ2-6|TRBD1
CASSPSGTGFSGANVLTF
TGTGCCAGCAGTCCCTCCGGGACAGGGTTCTCTGGGGCCAACGTCCTGACTTTC
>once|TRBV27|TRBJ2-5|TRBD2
CASVKYPGTSEETQYF
TGTGCCAGCGTAAAATACCCCGGGACTAGCGAAGAGACCCAGTACTTC
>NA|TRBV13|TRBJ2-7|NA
CASSLGVLTEEQYF
TGTGCCAGCAGCTTAGGGGTACTTACGGAGGAGCAGTACTTC
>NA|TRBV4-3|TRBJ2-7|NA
CASSQDNTPSYEQYF
TGCGCCAGCAGCCAAGATAATACTCCTTCCTACGAGCAGTACTTC
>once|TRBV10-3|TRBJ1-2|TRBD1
CAIRPTGGPYGYTF
TGTGCCATCAGGCCTACAGGGGGCCCTTACGGCTACACCTTC
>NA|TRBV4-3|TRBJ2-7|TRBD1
CASSQEFPGQGYEQYF
TGCGCCAGCAGCCAAGAATTCCCGGGACAGGGGTACGAGCAGTACTTC
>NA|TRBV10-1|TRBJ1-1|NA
CASSESEGRHGNTEAFF
TGCGCCAGCAGTGAGTCGGAAGGGAGGCACGGGAACACTGAAGCTTTCTTT
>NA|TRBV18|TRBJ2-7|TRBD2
CASSGTLGTSIYEQYF
TGTGCCAGCTCAGGGACCCTCGGGACTAGCATCTACGAGCAGTACTTC
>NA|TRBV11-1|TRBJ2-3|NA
CASSLVGRGTDTQYF
TGTGCCAGCAGCTTAGTCGGCCGCGGCACAGATACGCAGTATTTT
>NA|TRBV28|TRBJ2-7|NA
CASSFWAQEGEQYF
TGTGCCAGCAGTTTTTGGGCCCAGGAAGGCGAGCAGTACTTC
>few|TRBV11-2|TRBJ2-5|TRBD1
CASSFLQGAAKTQYF
TGTGCCAGCAGCTTTTTACAGGGGGCAGCTAAGACCCAGTACTTC
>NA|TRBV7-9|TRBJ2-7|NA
CASSFTGYEQYF
TGTGCCAGCAGCTTCACAGGCTACGAGCAGTACTTC
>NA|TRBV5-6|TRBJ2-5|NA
CASSLVSATPGETQYF
TGTGCCAGCAGCTTAGTAAGCGCGACCCCAGGGGAGACCCAGTACTTC
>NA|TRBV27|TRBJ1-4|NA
CASSPLGGEGEKLFF
TGTGCCAGCAGCCCACTGGGAGGGGAGGGTGAAAAACTGTTTTTT
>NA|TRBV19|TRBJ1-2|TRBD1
CASSIGYRDRGHYGYTF
TGTGCCAGTAGTATAGGATACCGGGACAGGGGACACTATGGCTACACCTTC
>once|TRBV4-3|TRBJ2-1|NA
CASSQDPSHFRNNEQFF
TGCGCCAGCAGCCAAGACCCATCGCACTTCCGTAACAATGAGCAGTTCTTC
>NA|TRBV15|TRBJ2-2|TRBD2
CATSRDERGRELFF
TGTGCCACCAGCAGAGATGAGCGGGGGCGGGAGCTGTTTTTT
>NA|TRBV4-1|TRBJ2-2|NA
CASSQAWGARTGELFF
TGCGCCAGCAGCCAAGCCTGGGGGGCGAGGACCGGGGAGCTGTTTTTT
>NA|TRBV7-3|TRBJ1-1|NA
CASSPLGGGTEAFF
TGTGCCAGCAGCCCCCTAGGGGGTGGCACTGAAGCTTTCTTT
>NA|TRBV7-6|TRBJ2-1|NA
CASTLNRLSPFYDEQFF
TGTGCCAGCACCCTAAATAGACTATCACCCTTCTACGATGAGCAGTTCTTC
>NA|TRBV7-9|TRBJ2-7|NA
CASSSTTDIHSYEQYF
TGTGCCAGCAGCTCCACGACAGATATACACTCCTACGAGCAGTACTTC
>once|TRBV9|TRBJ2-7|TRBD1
CASSAGTGIYEQYF
TGTGCCAGCAGCGCCGGGACAGGGATCTACGAGCAGTACTTC
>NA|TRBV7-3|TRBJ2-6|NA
CASSLQGHGANVLTF
TGTGCCAGCAGCTTACAGGGACATGGGGCCAACGTCCTGACTTTC
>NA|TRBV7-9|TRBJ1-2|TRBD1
CASSFDGTGANYGYTF
TGTGCCAGCAGCTTTGATGGGACAGGAGCTAACTATGGCTACACCTTC
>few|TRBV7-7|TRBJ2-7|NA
CASSTQESGEQYF
TGTGCTAGCAGCACTCAGGAGTCGGGAGAGCAGTACTTC
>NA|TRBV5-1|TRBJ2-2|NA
CASSSIRGIITGELFF
TGCGCCAGCAGCTCAATTCGGGGGATAATCACCGGGGAGCTGTTTTTT
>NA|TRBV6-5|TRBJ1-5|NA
CASSPTSTNQPQHF
TGTGCCAGCAGTCCCACATCGACGAACCAGCCCCAGCATTTT
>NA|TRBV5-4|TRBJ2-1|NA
CASSFQGNHEQFF
TGTGCCAGCAGCTTTCAGGGTAATCATGAGCAGTTCTTC
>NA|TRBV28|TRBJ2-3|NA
CASSPPRLSQITDTQYF
TGTGCCAGCAGTCCTCCCCGTCTATCCCAAATCACAGATACGCAGTATTTT
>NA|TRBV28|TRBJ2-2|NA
CASSSTALDLTGRAGELFF
TGTGCCAGCAGTTCCACCGCTCTGGACTTGACGGGACGCGCCGGGGAGCTGTTTTTT
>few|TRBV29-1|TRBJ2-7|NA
CSVVQGPYEQYF
TGCAGCGTTGTACAAGGACCCTACGAGCAGTACTTC
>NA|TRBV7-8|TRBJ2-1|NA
CASSFYRLEDRSYNEQFF
TGTGCCAGCAGCTTCTACCGTCTTGAGGATAGGTCCTACAATGAGCAGTTCTTC
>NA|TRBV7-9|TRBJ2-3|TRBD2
CASSPPGGRGTDTQYF
TGTGCCAGCAGCCCGCCCGGGGGGAGAGGAACAGATACGCAGTATTTT
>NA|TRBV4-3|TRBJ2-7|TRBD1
CASSRETGDGEQYF
TGCGCCAGCAGCCGAGAGACAGGGGATGGCGAGCAGTACTTC
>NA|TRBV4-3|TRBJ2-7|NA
CASSQTRAGSSYEQYF
TGCGCCAGCAGCCAAACCCGCGCCGGGAGCTCCTACGAGCAGTACTTC
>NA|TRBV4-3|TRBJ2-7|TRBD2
CASSQDWPGLVEGEQYF
TGCGCCAGCAGCCAAGATTGGCCGGGACTAGTCGAGGGCGAGCAGTACTTC
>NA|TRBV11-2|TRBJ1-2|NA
CASSLISNYGYTF
TGTGCCAGCAGCTTGATCTCTAACTATGGCTACACCTTC